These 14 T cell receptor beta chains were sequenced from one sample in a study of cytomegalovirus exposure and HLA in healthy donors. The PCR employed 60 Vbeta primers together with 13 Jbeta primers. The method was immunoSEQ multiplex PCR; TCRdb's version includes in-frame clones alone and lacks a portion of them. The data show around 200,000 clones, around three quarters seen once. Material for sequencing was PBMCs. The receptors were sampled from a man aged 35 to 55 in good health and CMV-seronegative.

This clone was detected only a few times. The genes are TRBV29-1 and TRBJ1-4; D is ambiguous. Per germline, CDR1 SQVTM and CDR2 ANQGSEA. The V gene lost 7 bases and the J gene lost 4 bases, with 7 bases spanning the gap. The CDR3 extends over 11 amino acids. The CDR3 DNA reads TGCAGCGGATCCTATAATGAAAAACTGTTTTTT. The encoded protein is CSGSYNEKLFF.

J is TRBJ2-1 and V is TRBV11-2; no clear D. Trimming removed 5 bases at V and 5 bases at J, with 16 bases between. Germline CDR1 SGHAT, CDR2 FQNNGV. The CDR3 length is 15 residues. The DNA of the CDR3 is TGTGCCAGCAGCACTCCTGTGTGGGCCCACAATGAGCAGTTCTTC. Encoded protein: CASSTPVWAHNEQFF.

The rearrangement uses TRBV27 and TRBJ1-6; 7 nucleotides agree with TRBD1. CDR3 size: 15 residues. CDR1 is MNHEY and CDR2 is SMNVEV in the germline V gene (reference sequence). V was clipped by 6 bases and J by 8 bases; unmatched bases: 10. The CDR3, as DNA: TGTGCCAGCAGACCCGGGACAGACCACGATTCACCCCTCCACTTT. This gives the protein CASRPGTDHDSPLHF.

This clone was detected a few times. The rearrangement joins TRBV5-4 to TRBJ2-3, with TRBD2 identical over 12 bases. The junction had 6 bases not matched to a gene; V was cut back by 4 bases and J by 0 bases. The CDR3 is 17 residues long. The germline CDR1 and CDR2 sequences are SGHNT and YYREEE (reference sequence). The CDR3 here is CASSLGLAGLSTDTQYF. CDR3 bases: TGTGCCAGCAGCCTTGGACTAGCGGGGCTCAGCACAGATACGCAGTATTTT.

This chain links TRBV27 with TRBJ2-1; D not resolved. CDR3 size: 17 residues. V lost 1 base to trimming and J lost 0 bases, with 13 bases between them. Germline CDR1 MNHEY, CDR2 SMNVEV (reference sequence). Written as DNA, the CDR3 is TGTGCCAGCAGTTTATGGTTAGCTGCGAGCTCCTACAATGAGCAGTTCTTC. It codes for CASSLWLAASSYNEQFF.

The CDR3 sequence is CASSPLDHDGNQPQHF. The CDR3 coding sequence is TGTGCCAGCAGCCCCCTAGACCATGACGGCAATCAGCCCCAGCATTTT. This rearrangement joins TRBV27 to TRBJ1-5; D gene uncertain. In germline, CDR1 is MNHEY, CDR2 SMNVEV (reference sequence). Deletions cut 6 bases from V and 2 bases from J, with 17 bases between. This CDR3 has 16 residues.

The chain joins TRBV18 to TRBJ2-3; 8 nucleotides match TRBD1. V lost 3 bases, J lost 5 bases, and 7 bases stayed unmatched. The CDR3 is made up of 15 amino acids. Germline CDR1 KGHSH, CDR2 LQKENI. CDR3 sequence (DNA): TGTGCCAGCTCACCCGACAGGGGTGGGGGAGATACGCAGTATTTT. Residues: CASSPDRGGGDTQYF.

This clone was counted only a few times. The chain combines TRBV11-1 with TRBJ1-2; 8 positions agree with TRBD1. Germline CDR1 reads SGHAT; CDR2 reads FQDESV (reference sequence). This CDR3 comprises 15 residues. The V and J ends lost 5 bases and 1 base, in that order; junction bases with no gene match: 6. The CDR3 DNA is TGTGCCAGCAGCCCGGGGGACAGGAGTAACTATGGCTACACCTTC. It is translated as CASSPGDRSNYGYTF.

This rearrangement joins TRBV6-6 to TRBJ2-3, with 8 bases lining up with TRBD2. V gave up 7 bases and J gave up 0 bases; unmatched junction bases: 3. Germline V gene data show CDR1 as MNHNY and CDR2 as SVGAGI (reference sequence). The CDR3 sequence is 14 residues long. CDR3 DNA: TGTGCCAGCACCCCGGGGGGGAGCACAGATACGCAGTATTTT. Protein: CASTPGGSTDTQYF.

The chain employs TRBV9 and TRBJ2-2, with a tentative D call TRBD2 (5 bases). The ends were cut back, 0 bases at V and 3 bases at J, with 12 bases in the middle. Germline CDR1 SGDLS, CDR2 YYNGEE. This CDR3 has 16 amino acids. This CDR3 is CASSVGGRADTGELFF. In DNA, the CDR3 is TGTGCCAGCAGCGTAGGCGGAAGAGCGGACACCGGGGAGCTGTTTTTT.

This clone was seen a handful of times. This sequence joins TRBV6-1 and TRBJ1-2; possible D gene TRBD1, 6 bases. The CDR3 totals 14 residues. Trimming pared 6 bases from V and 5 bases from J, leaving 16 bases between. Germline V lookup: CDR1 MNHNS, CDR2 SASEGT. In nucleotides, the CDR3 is TGTGCCAGCAGGATGACAGGAGCTGGGTATGGCTACACCTTC. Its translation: CASRMTGAGYGYTF.

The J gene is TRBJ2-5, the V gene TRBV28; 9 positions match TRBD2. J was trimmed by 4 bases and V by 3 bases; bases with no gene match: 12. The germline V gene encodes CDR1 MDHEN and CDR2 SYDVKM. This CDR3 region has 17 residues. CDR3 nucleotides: TGTGCCAGCAGTTTGGGGCGGGAGGGCCGATTTCGAGAGACCCAGTACTTC. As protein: CASSLGREGRFRETQYF.

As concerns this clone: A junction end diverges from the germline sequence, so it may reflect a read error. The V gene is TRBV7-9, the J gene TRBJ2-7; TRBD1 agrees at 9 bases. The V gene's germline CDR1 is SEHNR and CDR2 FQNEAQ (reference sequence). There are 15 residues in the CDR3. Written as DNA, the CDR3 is TGTTCCAGCAGTCCTCGGGACAGGGATTTCTCCGAGCAGTACTTC. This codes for CSSSPRDRDFSEQYF.

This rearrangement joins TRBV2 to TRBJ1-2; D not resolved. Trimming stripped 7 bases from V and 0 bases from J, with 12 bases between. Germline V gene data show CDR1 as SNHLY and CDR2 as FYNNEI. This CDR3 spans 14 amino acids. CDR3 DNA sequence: TGTGCCAGCAACCGAGACGGAGCTAACTATGGCTACACCTTC. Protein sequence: CASNRDGANYGYTF.